This TCR beta chain emerged from a study of cytomegalovirus exposure and HLA in healthy donors (dated by TCRdb to 2015 to 2018). The study in broad terms: An earlier analysis of around 600 of the donors reported approximately 290 Gb of sequence data and some 100 million unique TCR beta sequences from 150 million to 200 million T cells. Among around 400 genotyped donors of the cohort, an average of about 240,000 unique TCR beta nucleotide sequences were sequenced per donor, roughly a sixth of them non-productive. Donor age, sex, ethnicity and CMV serostatus were compiled together with the repertoire data. Roughly 320 gigabases of sequencing data and around 85 million unique TCR sequences made up an early release that covered around 640 HLA-typed donors. Besides the first cohort of some 670 subjects, a separate validation cohort made up of roughly 120 different subjects was used. In an earlier analysis of 587 of the donors, high-throughput TCR beta sequencing was used to judge whether each TCR beta V gene segment behaved as functional or pseudogenic. Of the 350 to 450 genotyped donors, around 81% fell in the genetic ancestry cluster associated with self-reported Caucasian donors. Genome-wide SNP genotypes for about three fifths of the roughly 670 donors were used in a later genetic analysis, which treated that subset as a discovery cohort. Every discovery cohort repertoire had been produced on one sequencing platform. Typing coverage differed by locus: A, B, C, DRB1 and DQB1 were typed in about 620-630 donors, DQA1 in 500 to 550, DPA1 in 606, and DPB1 in 400 to 490. Both class I and class II loci were covered by HLA typing, at four-digit resolution. High-throughput TCR immunosequencing, statistical association of individual TCRs with disease status, and machine learning were combined to predict cytomegalovirus infection status. Roughly 5 DR-DQ haplotypes were handled as single units for association and clustering, since linkage in the cohort was strong. The study aimed to test whether signatures of past pathogen exposure could be identified by cataloging public T cell receptors. In a later analysis, previously published TCR beta repertoires from several hundred donors were re-analyzed and high-resolution HLA genotyping was added so that TCR occurrence patterns could be studied. The study used immunosequencing to profile the T cell repertoires of 670 or so subjects and linked those repertoires to cytomegalovirus serostatus. Rather than using new phenotypic data, the later analysis identified candidate immune exposures from TCR beta sequences and from how often those sequences occurred across donors.

In the case of this clone: Its antigen specificity is not known. Base-call qualities are not available, and no considerably larger clone is one nucleotide away.

Broader findings and caveats from the paper: In a later analysis, HLA-associated TCR beta chains showed more clonal expansion and lower generation probabilities than non-associated chains that were equally common. Because HLA typing was unavailable for some donors at each locus, only the typed subset was used in association tests. An earlier analysis of several hundred of the donors showed that most TCR beta V segments appeared in productive rearrangements either about 87% or about 30% of the time, which broadly matched IMGT annotations. An association between a missense DCLRE1C variant and V-gene and J-gene trimming of TCR beta chains was found in a later genetic analysis and replicated in an independent cohort. Linkage disequilibrium might explain the correlated functional status among segregating V segments, but an unknown experimental factor could not be excluded. This cohort had only TCR beta chains sequenced, and the lack of alpha or paired-chain data limited which features could be detected. Several of the top co-occurrence clusters appeared to be linked to parvovirus B19, influenza, CMV and Epstein-Barr virus, according to a later analysis. Because counts were too low, about 18 rarely observed V segments, including chromosome 9 orphons, were excluded from the earlier analysis of about 500 of the donors. It was suggested by the authors that the approach could potentially be generalized to other disease states and immunological phenotypes. A later analysis found that TCR association rates varied across HLA loci, with DRB1 alleles showing the most associated TCRs and HLA-C alleles the fewest. Immune exposure information for the cohort was limited to CMV serostatus. Assigning TCR associations to individual alleles was difficult when HLA alleles, especially DR and DQ, strongly co-occurred. Some IMGT-functional V segments, including TRBV6-2 and TRBV6-3, could not be distinguished by the 87-base-pair reads and were therefore excluded. In the study, some 180 TCR beta chains were listed as associated with cytomegalovirus. According to a later analysis, most CMV-associated TCR beta chains appeared to be HLA-restricted, and the HLA associations seemed to be driven largely by CMV exposure. Sequencing depth was assumed to be roughly uniform across donors in the presence/absence analyses, though that assumption may not hold. In both the original and validation cohorts, the classifier was reported to diagnose cytomegalovirus status with high specificity and sensitivity. A further reported finding was that TCR beta sequences accurately predicted the HLA-A and HLA-B alleles for most subjects in the first cohort. Specific HLA alleles were associated with about 17,000 TCR beta sequences at a false discovery rate of 0.05 in a later analysis. A few of the identified cytomegalovirus-associated TCR beta chains were confirmed in vitro to be specific for cytomegalovirus antigens. Most TCR sequences were observed very rarely across donors, whereas some public TCRs were present in many individuals. A cluster of highly shared sequence variants was judged likely to represent a technical artifact of the sequencing pipeline. In a later genetic analysis, fewer N-insertions in productive TCRs were reported among donors in an Asian-associated ancestry cluster than the roughly 670-donor mean.

The cohort comprised 670 or so healthy bone marrow donors. At the time of sampling, all cohort members were nominally healthy, though unrecorded immune exposures were likely present. The donor tested CMV seropositive and was one of the 289 seropositive cohort members. A peripheral blood sample was provided by each donor, and peripheral blood mononuclear cells were used for TCR beta sequencing. The Qiagen DNeasy Blood Extraction Kit was used to extract genomic DNA from the blood cell samples. In the germline V gene, CDR1 corresponds to MGHRA and CDR2 to YSYEKL. Ends trimmed: V by 3 bases, J by 4 bases; bases unmatched to a gene: 6. Including the terminal cysteine and phenylalanine, the CDR3 comprises 15 residues. The kept DNA is CDR3 alone, 45 bases in frame from the first base. The library relied on the immunoSEQ multiplex PCR assay. A mixture of 60 forward primers for TCR Vbeta segments and 13 reverse primers for TCR Jbeta segments was used in the multiplex PCR. The CDR3 region of rearranged TCR beta genes was amplified from genomic DNA with a multiplex PCR assay. The Illumina HiSeq System was used to sequence the amplified TCR beta libraries as 87-base-pair reads. As for the authors' bioinformatics: A later analysis counted tens of millions of unique TCR beta chains across the 666 repertoires, and approximately 11 million of these chains were shared by at least two donors. Raw reads were error-corrected and collapsed into unique sequences by a nearest-neighbor algorithm in which closely related sequences were merged to remove PCR and sequencing errors. Alignment of CDR3 sequences to IMGT reference sequences was used to assign V, D and J gene segments. For a sequence to be retained, at least a six-nucleotide match to both a V gene segment and a J gene segment was required. A rearrangement was called productive if the CDR3 had no stop codons and remained in frame with V and J, and every other rearrangement was called non-productive. CDR3 was defined according to IMGT convention as the region running from the second conserved V-encoded cysteine to the conserved J-encoded phenylalanine. The earlier analysis of 587 of the donors excluded sequences that lacked an unambiguous match to a single V gene segment. An earlier analysis of 587 of the donors called V segments functional above 56.7% productive rearrangements and segregating when the between-donor standard deviation exceeded 5%. A statistical classification framework was developed to diagnose cytomegalovirus status using the catalog of TCR beta chain sequences. In a later analysis, V and J genes were assigned by comparing TCR nucleotide sequences against IMGT/GENE-DB human TR gene sequences. The TCRdist pipeline was used in a later analysis to assign CDR3 sequences and most-parsimonious VDJ recombination scenarios. In a later analysis, every TCR beta chain was defined by the combination of its CDR3 amino acid sequence and its V-gene family, and reads without a unique V-gene family were dropped. In a later analysis, 500 to 650 highly shared, low-generation-probability nucleotide sequences were removed to address suspected cross-contamination and a sequencing artifact. A later analysis calculated a clonal expansion index for each public chain from normalized within-repertoire ranks of inferred template counts. Generation probabilities in a later analysis came from a VDJ recombination model fitted to out-of-frame rearrangements, and those results were checked against IGoR. Hypergeometric tests were used in a later analysis to score TCR-TCR, TCR-HLA and TCR-CMV co-occurrence, with a repertoire-size bias correction applied to the TCR pairs. To estimate false discovery rates, a later analysis permuted the HLA or CMV assignments 20 times. In a later analysis, co-occurring TCRs were grouped using DBSCAN, and TCRdist sequence similarity was added for clustering within HLA-allele-positive subsets. Repertoires with fewer than 30,000 or more than 120,000 public chains, plus five repertoires with anomalous nucleotide sharing, were excluded from co-occurrence clustering. In its TCRdb copy, this immuneACCESS table keeps in-frame sequences only and misses some clones. Where compared with another copy, unresolved V genes explain less than half of these, and the others have no known cause. V, J and clone size derive from that table, while D and trimming were established from the DNA sequence. The sample table contains about 160,000 clones; only one count was recorded for 70% of them. The ten largest clonotypes hold roughly 4.5% of the sample.

The receptor was derived from a man between 18 and 29 years old in good health and CMV-seropositive. This chain joins TRBV4-1 to TRBJ2-5, and TRBD1 aligns with 9 junction nucleotides. The source material was PBMCs. The CDR3 corresponds to CASSQTDRGGETQYF. The nucleotides are TGCGCCAGCAGCCAGACAGACAGGGGGGGAGAGACCCAGTACTTC.